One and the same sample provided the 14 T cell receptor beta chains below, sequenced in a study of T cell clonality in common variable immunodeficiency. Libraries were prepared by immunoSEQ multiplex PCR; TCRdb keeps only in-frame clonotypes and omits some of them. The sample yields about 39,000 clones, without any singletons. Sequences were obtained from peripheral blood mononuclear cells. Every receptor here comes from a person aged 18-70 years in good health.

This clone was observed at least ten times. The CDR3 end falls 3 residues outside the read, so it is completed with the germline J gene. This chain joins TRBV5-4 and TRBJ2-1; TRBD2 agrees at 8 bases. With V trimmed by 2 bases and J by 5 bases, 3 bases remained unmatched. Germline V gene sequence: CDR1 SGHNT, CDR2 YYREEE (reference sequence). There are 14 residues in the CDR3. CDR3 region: CASSLELADNEQFF. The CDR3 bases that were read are TGTGCCAGCAGCTTAGAACTAGCGGACAATGAG.

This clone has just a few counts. The CDR3 spells CASTGTGGQETAFF. Incomplete CDR3 DNA: TGTGCCTCCACCGGGACGGGGGGCCAAGAGACA. The chain recombines TRBV30 with TRBJ1-1; possibly TRBD1 for D (6 bases). Sequencing ends 3 residues short of the CDR3 end; the germline J gene provides the rest. CDR1 and CDR2 (germline): GTSNPN, SVGIG (reference sequence). The CDR3 has 14 residues.

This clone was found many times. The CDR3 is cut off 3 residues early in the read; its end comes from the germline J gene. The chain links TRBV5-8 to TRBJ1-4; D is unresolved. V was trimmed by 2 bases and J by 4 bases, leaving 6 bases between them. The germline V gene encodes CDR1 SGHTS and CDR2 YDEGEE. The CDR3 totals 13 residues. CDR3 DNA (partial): TGTGCCAGCAGCTTACAGTATAATGAAAAA. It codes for CASSLQYNEK. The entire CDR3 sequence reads CASSLQYNEKLFF.

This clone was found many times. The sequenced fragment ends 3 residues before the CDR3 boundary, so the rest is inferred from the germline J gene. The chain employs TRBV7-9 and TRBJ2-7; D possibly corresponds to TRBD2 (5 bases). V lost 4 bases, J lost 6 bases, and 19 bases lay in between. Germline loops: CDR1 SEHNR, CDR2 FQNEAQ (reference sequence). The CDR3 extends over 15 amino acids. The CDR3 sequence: CASSSLGLSLREQYF. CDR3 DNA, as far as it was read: TGTGCCAGCAGCTCACTAGGGCTTAGTCTTCGCGAG.

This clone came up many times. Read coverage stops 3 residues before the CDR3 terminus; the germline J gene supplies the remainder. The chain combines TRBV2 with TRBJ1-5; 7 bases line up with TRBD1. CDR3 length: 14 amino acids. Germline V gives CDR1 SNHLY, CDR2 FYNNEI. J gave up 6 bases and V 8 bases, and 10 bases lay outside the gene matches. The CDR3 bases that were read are TGTGCCAGCGACAGGGCGAGCTCAAGTCAGCCC. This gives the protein CASDRASSSQP. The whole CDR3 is CASDRASSSQPQHF.

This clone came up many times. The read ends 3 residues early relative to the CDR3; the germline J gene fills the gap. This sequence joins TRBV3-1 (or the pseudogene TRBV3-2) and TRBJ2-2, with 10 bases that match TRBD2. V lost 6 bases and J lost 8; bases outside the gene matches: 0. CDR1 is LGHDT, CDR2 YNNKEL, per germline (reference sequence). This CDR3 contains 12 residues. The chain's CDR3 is CASRLAGGELFF. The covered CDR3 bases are TGTGCCAGCAGACTAGCGGGAGGGGAG.

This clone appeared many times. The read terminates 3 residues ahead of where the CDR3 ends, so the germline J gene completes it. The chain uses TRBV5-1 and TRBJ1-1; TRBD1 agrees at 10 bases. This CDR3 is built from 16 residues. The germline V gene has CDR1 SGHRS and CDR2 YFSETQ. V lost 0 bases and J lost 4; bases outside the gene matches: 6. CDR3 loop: CASSLAVGTGATEAFF. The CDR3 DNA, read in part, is TGCGCCAGCAGCTTGGCCGTCGGGACAGGGGCCACTGAA.

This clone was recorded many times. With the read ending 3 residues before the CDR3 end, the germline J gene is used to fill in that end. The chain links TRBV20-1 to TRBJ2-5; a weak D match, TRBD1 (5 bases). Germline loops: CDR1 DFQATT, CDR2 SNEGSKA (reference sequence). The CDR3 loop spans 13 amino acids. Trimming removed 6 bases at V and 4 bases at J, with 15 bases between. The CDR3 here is CSAPQGGGETQYF. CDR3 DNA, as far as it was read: TGCAGTGCCCCTCAGGGCGGTGGAGAGACC.

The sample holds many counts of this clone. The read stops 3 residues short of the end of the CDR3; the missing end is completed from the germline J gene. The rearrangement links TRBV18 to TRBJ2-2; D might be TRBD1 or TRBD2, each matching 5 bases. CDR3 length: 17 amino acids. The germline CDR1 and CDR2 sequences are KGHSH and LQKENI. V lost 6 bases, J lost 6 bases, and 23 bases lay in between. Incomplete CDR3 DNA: TGTGCCAGCTCGCCAATTCCAGGGAGTGGGAGCGCCGGGGAG. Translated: CASSPIPGSGSAGE. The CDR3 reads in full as CASSPIPGSGSAGELFF. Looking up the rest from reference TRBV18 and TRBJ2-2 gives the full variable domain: NAGVMQNPRHLVRRRGQEARLRCSPMKGHSHVYWYRQLPEEGLKFMVYLQKENIIDESGMPKERFSAEFPKEGPSILRIQQVVRGDSAAYFCASSPIPGSGSAGELFFGEGSRLTVL.

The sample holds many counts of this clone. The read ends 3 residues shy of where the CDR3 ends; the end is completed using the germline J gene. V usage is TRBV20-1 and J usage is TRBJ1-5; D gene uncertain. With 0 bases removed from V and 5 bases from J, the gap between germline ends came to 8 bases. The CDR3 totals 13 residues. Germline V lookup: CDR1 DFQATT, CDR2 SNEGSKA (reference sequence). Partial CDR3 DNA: TGCAGTGCTAGAGATCCCACTGATCAGCCC. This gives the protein CSARDPTDQP. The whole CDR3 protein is CSARDPTDQPQHF.

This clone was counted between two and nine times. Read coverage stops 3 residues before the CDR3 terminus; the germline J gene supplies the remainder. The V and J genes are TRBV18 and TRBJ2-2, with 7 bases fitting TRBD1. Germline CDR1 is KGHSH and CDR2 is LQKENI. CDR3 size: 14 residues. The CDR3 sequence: CASSLTGNKEKLFF. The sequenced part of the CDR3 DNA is TGTGCCAGCTCACTGACAGGGAATAAGGAAAAG.

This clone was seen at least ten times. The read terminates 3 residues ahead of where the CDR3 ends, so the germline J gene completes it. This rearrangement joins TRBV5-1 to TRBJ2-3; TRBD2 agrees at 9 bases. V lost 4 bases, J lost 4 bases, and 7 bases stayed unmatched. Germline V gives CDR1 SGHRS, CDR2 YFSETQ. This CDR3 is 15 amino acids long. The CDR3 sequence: CASSKNLAGSDTQYF. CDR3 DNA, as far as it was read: TGCGCCAGCAGCAAGAACCTAGCGGGATCAGATACG.

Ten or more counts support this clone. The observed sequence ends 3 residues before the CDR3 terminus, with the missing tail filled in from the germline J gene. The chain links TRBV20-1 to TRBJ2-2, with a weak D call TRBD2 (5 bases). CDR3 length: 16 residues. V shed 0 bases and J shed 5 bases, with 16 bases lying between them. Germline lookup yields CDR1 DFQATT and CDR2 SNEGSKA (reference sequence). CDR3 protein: CSARDPLRTRTGELFF. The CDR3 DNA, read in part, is TGCAGTGCTAGAGATCCACTAAGGACTCGGACCGGGGAG.

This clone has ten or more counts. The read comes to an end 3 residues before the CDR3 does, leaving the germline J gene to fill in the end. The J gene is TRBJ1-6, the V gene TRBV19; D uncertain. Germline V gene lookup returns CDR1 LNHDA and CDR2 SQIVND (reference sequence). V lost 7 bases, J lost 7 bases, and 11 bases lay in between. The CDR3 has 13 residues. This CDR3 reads CASTENTNSPLHF. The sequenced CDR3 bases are TGTGCCAGTACCGAAAACACCAATTCACCC.